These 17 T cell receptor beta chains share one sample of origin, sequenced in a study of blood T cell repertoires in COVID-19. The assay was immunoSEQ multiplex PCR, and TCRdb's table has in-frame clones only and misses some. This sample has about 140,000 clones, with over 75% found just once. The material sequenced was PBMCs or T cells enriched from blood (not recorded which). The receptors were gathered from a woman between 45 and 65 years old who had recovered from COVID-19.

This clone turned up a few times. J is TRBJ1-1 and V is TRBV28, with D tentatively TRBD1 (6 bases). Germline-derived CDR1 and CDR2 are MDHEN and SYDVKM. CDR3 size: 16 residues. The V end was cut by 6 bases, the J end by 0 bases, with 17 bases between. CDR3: CASSPGARALNTEAFF. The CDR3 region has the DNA TGTGCCAGCAGCCCAGGGGCGAGGGCTTTGAACACTGAAGCTTTCTTT.

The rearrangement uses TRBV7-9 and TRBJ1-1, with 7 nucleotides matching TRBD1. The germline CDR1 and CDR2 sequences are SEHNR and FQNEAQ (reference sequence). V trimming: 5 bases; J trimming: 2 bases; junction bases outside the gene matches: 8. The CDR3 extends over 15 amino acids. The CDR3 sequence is CASSTRQGGNTEAFF. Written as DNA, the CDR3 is TGTGCCAGCAGCACCCGACAGGGCGGTAACACTGAAGCTTTCTTT.

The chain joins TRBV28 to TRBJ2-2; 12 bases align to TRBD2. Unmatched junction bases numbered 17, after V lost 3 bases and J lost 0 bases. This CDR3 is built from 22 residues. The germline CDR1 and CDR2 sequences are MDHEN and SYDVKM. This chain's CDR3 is CASSFPSWTNLAGGANTGELFF. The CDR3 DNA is TGTGCCAGCAGTTTTCCGAGTTGGACGAACCTAGCGGGAGGGGCGAACACCGGGGAGCTGTTTTTT.

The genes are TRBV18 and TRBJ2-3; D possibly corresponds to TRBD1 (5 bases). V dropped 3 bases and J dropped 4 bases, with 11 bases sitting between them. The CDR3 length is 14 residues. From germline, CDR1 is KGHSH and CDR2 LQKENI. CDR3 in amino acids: CASSPSGPADTQYF. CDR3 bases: TGTGCCAGCTCACCTTCAGGGCCCGCAGATACGCAGTATTTT.

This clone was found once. The CDR3 reads CASSIVKTQYF. Here the CDR3 DNA reads TGTGCCAGCAGCATTGTAAAGACCCAGTACTTC. The V and J genes are TRBV21-1 and TRBJ2-5; TRBD2 is taken as the D call from the table, unchecked against the DNA. TRBV21-1 has pseudogene status. This CDR3 region has 11 residues.

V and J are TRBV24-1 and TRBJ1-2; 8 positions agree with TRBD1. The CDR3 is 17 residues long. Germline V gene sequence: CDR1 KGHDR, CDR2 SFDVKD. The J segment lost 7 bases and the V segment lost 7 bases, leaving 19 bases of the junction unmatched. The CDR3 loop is CATSRGLFQGALRGYTF. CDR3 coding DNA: TGTGCCACCAGCCGCGGCCTATTCCAGGGGGCGTTACGTGGCTACACCTTC.

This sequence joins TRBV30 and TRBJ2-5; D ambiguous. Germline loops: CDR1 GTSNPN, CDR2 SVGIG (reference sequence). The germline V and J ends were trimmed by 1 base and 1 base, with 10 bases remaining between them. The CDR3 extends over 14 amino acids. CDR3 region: CAWSGSNSQETQYF. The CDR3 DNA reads TGTGCCTGGAGTGGTTCGAACAGCCAAGAGACCCAGTACTTC.

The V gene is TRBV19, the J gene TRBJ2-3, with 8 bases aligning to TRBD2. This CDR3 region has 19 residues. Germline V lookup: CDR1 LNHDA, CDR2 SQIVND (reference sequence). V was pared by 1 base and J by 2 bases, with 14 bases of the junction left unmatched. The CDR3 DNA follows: TGTGCCAGTAGTATAGCGGGGGGGGCTTCAGTAACGTTCACAGATACGCAGTATTTT. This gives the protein CASSIAGGASVTFTDTQYF.

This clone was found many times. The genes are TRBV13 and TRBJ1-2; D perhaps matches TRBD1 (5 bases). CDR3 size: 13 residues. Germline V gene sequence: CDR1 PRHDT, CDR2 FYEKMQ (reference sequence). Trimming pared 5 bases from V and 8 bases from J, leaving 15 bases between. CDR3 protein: CASSPDSRLGYTF. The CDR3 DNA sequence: TGTGCCAGCAGCCCAGACAGTAGGTTAGGCTACACCTTC.

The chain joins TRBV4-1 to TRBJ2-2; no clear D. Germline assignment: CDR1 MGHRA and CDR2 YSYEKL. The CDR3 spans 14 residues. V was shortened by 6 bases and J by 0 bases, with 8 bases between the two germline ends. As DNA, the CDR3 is TGCGCCAGCAGGGCTCTCCCGAACACCGGGGAGCTGTTTTTT. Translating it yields CASRALPNTGELFF.

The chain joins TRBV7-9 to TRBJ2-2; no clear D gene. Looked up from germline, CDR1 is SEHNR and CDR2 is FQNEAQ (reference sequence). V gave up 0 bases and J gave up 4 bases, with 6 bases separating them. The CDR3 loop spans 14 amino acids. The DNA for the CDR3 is TGTGCCAGCAGCTTAGCACAGACCACCGGGGAGCTGTTTTTT. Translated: CASSLAQTTGELFF.

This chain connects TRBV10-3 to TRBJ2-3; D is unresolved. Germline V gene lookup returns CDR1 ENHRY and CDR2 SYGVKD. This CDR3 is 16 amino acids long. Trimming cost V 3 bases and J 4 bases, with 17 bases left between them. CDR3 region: CAISDPGSARPDTQYF. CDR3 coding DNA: TGTGCCATCAGTGACCCAGGTTCCGCCCGGCCAGATACGCAGTATTTT.

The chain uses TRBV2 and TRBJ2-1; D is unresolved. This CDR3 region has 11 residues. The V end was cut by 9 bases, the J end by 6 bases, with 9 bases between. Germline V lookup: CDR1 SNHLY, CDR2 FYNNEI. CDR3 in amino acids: CASLLGNEQFF. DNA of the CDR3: TGTGCCAGTCTGCTAGGCAATGAGCAGTTCTTC.

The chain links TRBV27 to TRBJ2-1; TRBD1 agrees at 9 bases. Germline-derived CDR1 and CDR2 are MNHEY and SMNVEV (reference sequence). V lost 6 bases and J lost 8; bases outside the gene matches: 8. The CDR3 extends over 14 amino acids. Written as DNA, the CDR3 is TGTGCCAGCAGCTCCTGGGGACAGGGTTATGAGCAGTTCTTC. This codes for CASSSWGQGYEQFF.

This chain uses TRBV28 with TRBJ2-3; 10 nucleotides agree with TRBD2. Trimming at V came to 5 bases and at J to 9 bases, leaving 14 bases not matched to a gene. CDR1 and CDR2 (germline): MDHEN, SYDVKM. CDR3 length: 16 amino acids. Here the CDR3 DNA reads TGTGCCAGCAGTGCCGCACTAGCGGGGCCCTCAGGGACGCAGTATTTT. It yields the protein CASSAALAGPSGTQYF.

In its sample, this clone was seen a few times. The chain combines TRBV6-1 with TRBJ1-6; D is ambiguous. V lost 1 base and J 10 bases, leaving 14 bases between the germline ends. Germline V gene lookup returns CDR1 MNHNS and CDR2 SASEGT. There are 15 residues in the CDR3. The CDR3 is CASSEDTGSHSPLHF. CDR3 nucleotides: TGTGCCAGCAGTGAAGATACCGGGTCCCACTCACCCCTCCACTTT.

Here the CDR3 DNA reads TGTGCCAGTAGTCCCCGGGCCAAGGGGGCTGGCTACACCTTC. As protein: CASSPRAKGAGYTF. The chain employs TRBV19 and TRBJ1-2; 7 bases are a match to TRBD1. Unmatched junction bases numbered 10, after V lost 5 bases and J lost 7 bases. The CDR3 runs to 14 residues. Germline V lookup: CDR1 LNHDA, CDR2 SQIVND (reference sequence).